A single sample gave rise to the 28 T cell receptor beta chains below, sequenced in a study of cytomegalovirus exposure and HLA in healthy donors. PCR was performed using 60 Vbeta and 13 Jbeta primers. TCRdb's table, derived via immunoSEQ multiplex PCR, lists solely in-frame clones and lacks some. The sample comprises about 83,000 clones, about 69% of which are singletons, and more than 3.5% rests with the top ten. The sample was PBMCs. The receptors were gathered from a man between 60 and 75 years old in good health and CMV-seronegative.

CDR3 in amino acids: CASSLGGSGGQETQYF. The DNA of the CDR3 is TGTGCCAGCAGCTTAGGTGGTAGCGGGGGACAAGAGACCCAGTACTTC. The chain combines TRBV11-3 with TRBJ2-5; 9 nucleotides agree with TRBD2. The V gene's germline CDR1 is SGHNT and CDR2 YENEEA. After removal of 1 base from V and 2 bases from J, the junction contained 5 bases not matched to a gene. The CDR3 totals 16 residues.

Written as DNA, the CDR3 is TGTGCCAGCGGGCGGGGGGGCGGGGAGACCCAGTACTTC. The encoded protein is CASGRGGGETQYF. The chain is built from TRBV2 and TRBJ2-5; TRBD2 matches 9 bases. CDR1 SNHLY and CDR2 FYNNEI come from the germline V gene. This CDR3 contains 13 residues. V dropped 8 bases and J dropped 5; count of bases not matched to a gene: 6.

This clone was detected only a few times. This CDR3 reads CAGEAYEQYF. The CDR3 nucleotides are TGCGCAGGGGAAGCCTACGAGCAGTACTTC. The chain is built from TRBV10-1 and TRBJ2-7; maybe TRBD1 (5 bases). CDR3 length: 10 amino acids. CDR1 is WNHNN, CDR2 SYGVQD, per germline (reference sequence).

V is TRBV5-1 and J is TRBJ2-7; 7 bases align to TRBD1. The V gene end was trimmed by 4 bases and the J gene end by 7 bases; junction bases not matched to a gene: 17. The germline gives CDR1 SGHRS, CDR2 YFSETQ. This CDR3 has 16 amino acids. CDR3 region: CASSPGLDRSGREQYF. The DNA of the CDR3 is TGCGCCAGCAGCCCAGGGTTGGACAGGAGTGGTAGGGAGCAGTACTTC.

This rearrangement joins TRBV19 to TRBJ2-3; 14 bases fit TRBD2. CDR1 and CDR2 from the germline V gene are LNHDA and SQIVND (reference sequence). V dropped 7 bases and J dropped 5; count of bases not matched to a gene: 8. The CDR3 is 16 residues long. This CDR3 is CASTDRGTSGGDTQYF. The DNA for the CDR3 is TGTGCCAGTACCGATCGAGGGACTAGCGGGGGAGATACGCAGTATTTT.

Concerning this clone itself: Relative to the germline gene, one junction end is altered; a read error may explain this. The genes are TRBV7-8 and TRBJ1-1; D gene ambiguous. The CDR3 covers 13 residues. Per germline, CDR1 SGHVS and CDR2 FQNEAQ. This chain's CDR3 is CVSSAWAATGAFF. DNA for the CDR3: TGTGTCAGCAGCGCCTGGGCCGCTACGGGGGCTTTCTTT.

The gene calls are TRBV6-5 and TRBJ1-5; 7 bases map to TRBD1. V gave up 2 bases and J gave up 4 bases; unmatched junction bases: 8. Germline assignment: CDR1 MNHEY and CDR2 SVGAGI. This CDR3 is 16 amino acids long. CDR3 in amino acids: CASSYTGAGINQPQHF. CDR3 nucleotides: TGTGCCAGCAGTTACACAGGGGCAGGCATAAATCAGCCCCAGCATTTT.

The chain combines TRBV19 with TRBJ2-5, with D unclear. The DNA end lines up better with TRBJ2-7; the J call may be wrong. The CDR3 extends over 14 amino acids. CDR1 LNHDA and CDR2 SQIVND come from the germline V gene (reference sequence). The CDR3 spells CASSRRQSVYEQYF. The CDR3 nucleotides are TGTGCCAGTAGTAGGCGGCAGTCAGTTTACGAGCAGTACTTC.

The CDR3 region has the DNA TGTGCCAGCAGCTTAGGGGGGCGGCAGCCCAACGAGCAGTACTTC. This encodes CASSLGGRQPNEQYF. This chain connects TRBV7-9 to TRBJ2-7, with D perhaps TRBD1 (6 bases). CDR3 length: 15 residues. Germline V lookup: CDR1 SEHNR, CDR2 FQNEAQ (reference sequence). V lost 1 base and J lost 5, with 15 bases in between. Together with reference TRBV7-9 and TRBJ2-7, the CDR3 gives the full variable domain: DTGVSQNPRHKITKRGQNVTFRCDPISEHNRLYWYRQTLGQGPEFLTYFQNEAQLEKSRLLSDRFSAERPKGSFSTLEIQRTEQGDSAMYLCASSLGGRQPNEQYFGPGTRLTVT.

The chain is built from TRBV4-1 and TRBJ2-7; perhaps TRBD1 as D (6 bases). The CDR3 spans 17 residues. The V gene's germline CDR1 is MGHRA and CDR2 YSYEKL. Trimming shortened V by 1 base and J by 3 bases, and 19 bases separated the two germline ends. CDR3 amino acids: CASSQGWAKQGDYEQYF. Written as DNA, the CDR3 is TGCGCCAGCAGCCAAGGATGGGCAAAACAGGGTGACTACGAGCAGTACTTC.

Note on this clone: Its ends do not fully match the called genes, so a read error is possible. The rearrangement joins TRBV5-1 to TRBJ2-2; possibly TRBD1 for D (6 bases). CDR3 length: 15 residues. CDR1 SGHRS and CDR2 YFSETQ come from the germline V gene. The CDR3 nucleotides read TGTGCCAGCAGCCTGGGGGCAGGGATCACCGGGGAGCTGTTTTTT. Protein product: CASSLGAGITGELFF.

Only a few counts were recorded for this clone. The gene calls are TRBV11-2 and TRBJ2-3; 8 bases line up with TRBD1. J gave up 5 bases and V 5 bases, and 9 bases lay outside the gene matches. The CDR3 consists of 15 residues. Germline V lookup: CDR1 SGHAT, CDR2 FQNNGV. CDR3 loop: CASSTVRGRGDTQYF. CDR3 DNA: TGTGCCAGCAGCACCGTCAGGGGGCGCGGAGATACGCAGTATTTT.

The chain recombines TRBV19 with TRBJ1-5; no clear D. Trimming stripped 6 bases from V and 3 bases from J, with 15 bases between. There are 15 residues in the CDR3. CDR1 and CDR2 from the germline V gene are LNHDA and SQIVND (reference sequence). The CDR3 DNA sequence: TGTGCCAGTAGCCGCGGGCAGAGGTACAATCAGCCCCAGCATTTT. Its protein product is CASSRGQRYNQPQHF.

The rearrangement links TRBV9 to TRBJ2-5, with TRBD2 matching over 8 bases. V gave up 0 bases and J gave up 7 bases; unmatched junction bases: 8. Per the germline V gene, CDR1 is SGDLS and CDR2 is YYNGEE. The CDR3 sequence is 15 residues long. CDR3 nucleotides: TGTGCCAGCAGCGTAGGAGGCGGGGGGCTTGGGACCCAGTACTTC. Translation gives CASSVGGGGLGTQYF.

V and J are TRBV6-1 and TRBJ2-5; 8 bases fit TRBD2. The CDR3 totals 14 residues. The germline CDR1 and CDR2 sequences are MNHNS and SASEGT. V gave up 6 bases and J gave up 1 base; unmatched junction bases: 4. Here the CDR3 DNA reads TGTGCCAGCAGCACGACTAGCGCCCAAGAGACCCAGTACTTC. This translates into CASSTTSAQETQYF.

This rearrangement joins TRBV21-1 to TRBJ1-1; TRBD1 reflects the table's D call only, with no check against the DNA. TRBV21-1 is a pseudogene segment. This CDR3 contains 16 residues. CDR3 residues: CASRKGLDNQNTEAFF. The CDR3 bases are TGTGCCAGCAGGAAAGGGCTTGACAACCAGAACACTGAAGCTTTCTTT.

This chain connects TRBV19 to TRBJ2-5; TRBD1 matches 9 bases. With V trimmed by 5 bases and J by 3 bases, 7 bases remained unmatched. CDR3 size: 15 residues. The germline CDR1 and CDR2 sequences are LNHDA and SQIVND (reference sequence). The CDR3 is CASSVTGTGKETQYF. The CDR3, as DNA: TGTGCCAGTAGTGTTACCGGGACAGGGAAAGAGACCCAGTACTTC. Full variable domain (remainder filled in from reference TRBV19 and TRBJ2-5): DGGITQSPKYLFRKEGQNVTLSCEQNLNHDAMYWYRQDPGQGLRLIYYSQIVNDFQKGDIAEGYSVSREKKESFPLTVTSAQKNPTAFYLCASSVTGTGKETQYFGPGTRLLVL.

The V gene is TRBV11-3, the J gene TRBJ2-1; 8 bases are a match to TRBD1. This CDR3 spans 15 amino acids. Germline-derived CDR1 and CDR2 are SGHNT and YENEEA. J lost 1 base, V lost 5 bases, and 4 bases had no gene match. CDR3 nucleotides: TGTGCCAGCAGCAAGAGACAGGGGTCCTACAATGAGCAGTTCTTC. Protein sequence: CASSKRQGSYNEQFF.

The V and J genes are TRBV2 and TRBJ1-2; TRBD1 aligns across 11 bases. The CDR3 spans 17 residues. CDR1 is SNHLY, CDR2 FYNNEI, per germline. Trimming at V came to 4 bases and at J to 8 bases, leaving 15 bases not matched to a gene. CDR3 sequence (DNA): TGTGCCAGCAGTGCAAGGACAGGGGGCTTAAGAGGCTCGGGCTACACCTTC. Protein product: CASSARTGGLRGSGYTF.

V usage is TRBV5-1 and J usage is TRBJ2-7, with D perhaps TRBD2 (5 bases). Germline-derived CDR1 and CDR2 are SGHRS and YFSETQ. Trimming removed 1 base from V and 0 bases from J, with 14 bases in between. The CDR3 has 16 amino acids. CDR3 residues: CASSLSPTGSSYEQYF. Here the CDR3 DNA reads TGCGCCAGCAGCTTGTCGCCTACGGGATCCTCCTACGAGCAGTACTTC. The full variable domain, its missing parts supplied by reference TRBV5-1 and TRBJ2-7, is KAGVTQTPRYLIKTRGQQVTLSCSPISGHRSVSWYQQTPGQGLQFLFEYFSETQRNKGNFPGRFSGRQFSNSRSEMNVSTLELGDSALYLCASSLSPTGSSYEQYFGPGTRLTVT.

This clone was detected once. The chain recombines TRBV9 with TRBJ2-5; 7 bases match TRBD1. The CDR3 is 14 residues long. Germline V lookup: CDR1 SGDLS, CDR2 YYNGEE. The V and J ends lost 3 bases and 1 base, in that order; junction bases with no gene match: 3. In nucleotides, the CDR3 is TGTGCCAGCAGCGCTGGACAGGTCCAAGAGACCCAGTACTTC. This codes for CASSAGQVQETQYF.

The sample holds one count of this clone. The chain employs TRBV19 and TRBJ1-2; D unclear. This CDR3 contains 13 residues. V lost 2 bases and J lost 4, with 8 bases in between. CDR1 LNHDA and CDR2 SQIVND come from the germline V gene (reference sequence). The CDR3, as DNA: TGTGCCAGTAGTATAAACCCCAGCTATGGCTACACCTTC. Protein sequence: CASSINPSYGYTF.

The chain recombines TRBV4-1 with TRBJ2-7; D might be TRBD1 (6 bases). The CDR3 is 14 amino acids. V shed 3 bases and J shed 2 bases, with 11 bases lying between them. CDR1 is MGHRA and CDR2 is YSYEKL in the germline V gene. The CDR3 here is CASSHPRGPYEQYF. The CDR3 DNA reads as TGCGCCAGCAGCCACCCCAGGGGACCCTACGAGCAGTACTTC.

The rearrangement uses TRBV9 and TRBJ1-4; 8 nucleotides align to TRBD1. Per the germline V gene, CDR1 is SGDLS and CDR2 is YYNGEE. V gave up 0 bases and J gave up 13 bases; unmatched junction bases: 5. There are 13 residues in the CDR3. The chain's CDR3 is CASSVGTGGGLFF. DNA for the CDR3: TGTGCCAGCAGCGTAGGAACAGGGGGAGGACTGTTTTTT.

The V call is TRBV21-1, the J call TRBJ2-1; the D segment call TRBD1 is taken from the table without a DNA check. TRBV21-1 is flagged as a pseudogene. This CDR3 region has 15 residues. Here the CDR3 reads CASSNGQQPHNEQFF. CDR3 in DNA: TGTGCCAGCAGCAATGGACAGCAACCCCACAATGAGCAGTTCTTC.

The CDR3 here is CASMKRGADTQYF. The CDR3 DNA is TGCGCCAGCATGAAGCGGGGGGCCGATACGCAGTATTTT. V usage is TRBV4-1 and J usage is TRBJ2-3; 9 nucleotides line up with TRBD2. Germline CDR1 and CDR2: MGHRA and YSYEKL. CDR3 length: 13 residues. J gave up 6 bases and V 7 bases, and 5 bases lay outside the gene matches.

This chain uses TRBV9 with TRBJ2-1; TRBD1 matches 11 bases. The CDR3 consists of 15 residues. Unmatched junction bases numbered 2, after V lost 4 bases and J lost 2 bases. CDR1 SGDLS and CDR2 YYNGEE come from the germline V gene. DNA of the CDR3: TGTGCCAGCAGCTTGGGACAGGGGGCCTACAATGAGCAGTTCTTC. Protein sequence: CASSLGQGAYNEQFF.

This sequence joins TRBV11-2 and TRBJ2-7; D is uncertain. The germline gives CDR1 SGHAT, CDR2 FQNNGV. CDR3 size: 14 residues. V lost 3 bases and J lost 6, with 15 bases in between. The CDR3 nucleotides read TGTGCCAGCAGCTTGAATAGCCAGACCTCCGAGCAGTACTTC. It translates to CASSLNSQTSEQYF.